This entry describes one T cell receptor (beta chain). The antigen remains undetermined. The data stem from a study of OX40 agonist ivuxolimab in advanced cancers. Study-wide results and limits: CD8+ T cells were the subset that, on average, had more expanded clones than CD4+.

TCRdb's table, derived via immunoSEQ multiplex PCR, lists solely in-frame clones and lacks some. The sample holds over 75,000 clones; about 90% are singletons and the top ten take about 1.5%. V lost 6 bases to trimming and J lost 3 bases; unmatched junction nucleotides: 6. The germline CDR1 and CDR2 sequences are LNHDA and SQIVND (reference sequence). The CDR3 length is 15 residues. The clonotype comes from an adult with an advanced solid tumor such as melanoma, head and neck, liver or kidney cancer. This sequence joins TRBV19 and TRBJ2-7; TRBD2 agrees at 12 bases. The specimen was CD4+ or CD8+ T cells sorted from blood, collected in a trial of the OX40 agonist ivuxolimab. This CDR3 reads CASRRTSGTHYEQYF. The CDR3 bases are TGTGCCAGTAGGCGGACTAGCGGGACTCACTACGAGCAGTACTTC.